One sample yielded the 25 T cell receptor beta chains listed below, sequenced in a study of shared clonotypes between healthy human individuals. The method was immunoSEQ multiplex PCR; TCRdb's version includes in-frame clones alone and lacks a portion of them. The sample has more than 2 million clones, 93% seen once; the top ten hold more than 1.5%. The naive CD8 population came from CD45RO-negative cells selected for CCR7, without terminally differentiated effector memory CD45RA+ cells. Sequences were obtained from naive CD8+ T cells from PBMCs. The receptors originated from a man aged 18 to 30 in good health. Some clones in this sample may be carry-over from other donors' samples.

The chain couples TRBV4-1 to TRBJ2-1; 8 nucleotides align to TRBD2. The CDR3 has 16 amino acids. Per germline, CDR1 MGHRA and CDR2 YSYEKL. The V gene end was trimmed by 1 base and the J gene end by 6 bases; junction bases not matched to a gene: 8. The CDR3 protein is CASSQAAGTRINEQFF. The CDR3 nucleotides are TGCGCCAGCAGCCAAGCAGCCGGGACTAGAATCAATGAGCAGTTCTTC.

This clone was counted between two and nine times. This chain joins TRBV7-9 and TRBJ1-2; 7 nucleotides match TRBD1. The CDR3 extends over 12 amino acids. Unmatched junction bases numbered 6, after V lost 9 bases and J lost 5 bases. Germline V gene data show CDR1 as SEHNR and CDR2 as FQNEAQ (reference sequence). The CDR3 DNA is TGTGCCAGTACCGGGACAGTGTATGGCTACACCTTC. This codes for CASTGTVYGYTF.

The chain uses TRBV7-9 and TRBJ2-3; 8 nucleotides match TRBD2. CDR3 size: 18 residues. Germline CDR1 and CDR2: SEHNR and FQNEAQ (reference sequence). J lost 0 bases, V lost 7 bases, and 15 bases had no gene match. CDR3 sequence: CASIPELSGSFSTDTQYF. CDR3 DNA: TGTGCCAGCATCCCCGAGCTCAGCGGGAGTTTTAGCACAGATACGCAGTATTTT.

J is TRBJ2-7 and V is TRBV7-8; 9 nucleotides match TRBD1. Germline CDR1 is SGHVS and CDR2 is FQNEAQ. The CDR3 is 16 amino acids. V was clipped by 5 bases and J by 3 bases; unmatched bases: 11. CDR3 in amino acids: CASSPTGGTGLYEQYF. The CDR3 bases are TGTGCCAGCAGCCCCACCGGTGGGACAGGGCTCTACGAGCAGTACTTC.

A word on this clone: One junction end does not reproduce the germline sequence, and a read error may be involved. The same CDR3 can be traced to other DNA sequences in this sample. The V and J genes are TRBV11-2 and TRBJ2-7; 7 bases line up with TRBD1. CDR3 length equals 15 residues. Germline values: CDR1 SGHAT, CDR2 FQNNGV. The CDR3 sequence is CASSLEGTGAYEQYF. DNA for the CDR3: TGTGCCAGCAGCCTAGAGGGTACAGGGGCCTACGAGCAGTACTTC.

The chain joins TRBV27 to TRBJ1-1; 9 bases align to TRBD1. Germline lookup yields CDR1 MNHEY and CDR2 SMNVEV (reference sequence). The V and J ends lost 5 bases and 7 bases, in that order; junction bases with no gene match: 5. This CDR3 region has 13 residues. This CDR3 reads CASSLDRGFEAFF. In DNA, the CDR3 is TGTGCCAGCAGTCTCGACAGGGGGTTTGAAGCTTTCTTT.

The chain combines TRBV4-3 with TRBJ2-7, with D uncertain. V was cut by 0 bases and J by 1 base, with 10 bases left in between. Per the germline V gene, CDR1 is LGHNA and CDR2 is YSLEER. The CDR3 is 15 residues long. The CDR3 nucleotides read TGCGCCAGCAGCCAAGAATTAGCTCTGTCCTACGAGCAGTACTTC. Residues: CASSQELALSYEQYF.

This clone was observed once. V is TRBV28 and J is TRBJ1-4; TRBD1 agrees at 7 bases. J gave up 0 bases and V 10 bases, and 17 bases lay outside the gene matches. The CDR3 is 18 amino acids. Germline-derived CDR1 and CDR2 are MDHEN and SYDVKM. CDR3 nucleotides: TGTGCCATCTGCCCGACAGGGTTACGTCCTCCAACTAATGAAAAACTGTTTTTT. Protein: CAICPTGLRPPTNEKLFF.

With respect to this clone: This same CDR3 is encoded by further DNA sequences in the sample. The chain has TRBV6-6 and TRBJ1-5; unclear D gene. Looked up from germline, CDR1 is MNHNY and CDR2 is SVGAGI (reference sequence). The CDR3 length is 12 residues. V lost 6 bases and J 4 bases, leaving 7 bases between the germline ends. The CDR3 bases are TGTGCCAGCAGCCCATTTAATCAGCCCCAGCATTTT. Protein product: CASSPFNQPQHF.

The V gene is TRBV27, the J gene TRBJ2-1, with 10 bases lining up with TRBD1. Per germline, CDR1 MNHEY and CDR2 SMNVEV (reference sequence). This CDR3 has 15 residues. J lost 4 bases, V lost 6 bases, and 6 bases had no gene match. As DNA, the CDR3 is TGTGCCAGCAGAACCCGGGACAGGGGTTACAATGAGCAGTTCTTC. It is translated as CASRTRDRGYNEQFF.

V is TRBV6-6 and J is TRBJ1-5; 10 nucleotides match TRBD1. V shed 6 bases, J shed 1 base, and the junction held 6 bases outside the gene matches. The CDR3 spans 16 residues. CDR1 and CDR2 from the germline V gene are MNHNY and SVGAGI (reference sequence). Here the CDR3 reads CASRDWTGGSNQPQHF. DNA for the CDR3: TGTGCCAGCAGAGATTGGACAGGGGGAAGCAATCAGCCCCAGCATTTT.

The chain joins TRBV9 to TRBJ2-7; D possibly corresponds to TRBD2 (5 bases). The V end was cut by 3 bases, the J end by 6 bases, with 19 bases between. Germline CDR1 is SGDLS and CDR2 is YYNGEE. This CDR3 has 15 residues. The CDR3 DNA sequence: TGTGCCAGCAGCGCGGGATCCCGGGCCCCCGGCGAGCAGTACTTC. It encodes CASSAGSRAPGEQYF. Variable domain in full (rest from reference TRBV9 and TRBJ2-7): DSGVTQTPKHLITATGQRVTLRCSPRSGDLSVYWYQQSLDQGLQFLIQYYNGEERAKGNILERFSAQQFPDLHSELNLSSLELGDSALYFCASSAGSRAPGEQYFGPGTRLTVT.

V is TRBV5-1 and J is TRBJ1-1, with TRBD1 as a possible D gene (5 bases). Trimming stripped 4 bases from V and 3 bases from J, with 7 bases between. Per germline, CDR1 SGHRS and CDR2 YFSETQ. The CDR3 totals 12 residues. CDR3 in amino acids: CASSGGYTEAFF. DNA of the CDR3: TGCGCCAGCAGCGGGGGGTACACTGAAGCTTTCTTT.

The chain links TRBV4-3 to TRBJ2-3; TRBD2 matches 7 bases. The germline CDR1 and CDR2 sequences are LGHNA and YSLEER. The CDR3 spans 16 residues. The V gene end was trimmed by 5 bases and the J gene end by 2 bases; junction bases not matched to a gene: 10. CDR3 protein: CASSSRASGATDTQYF. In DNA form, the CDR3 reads TGCGCCAGCAGCTCTCGGGCTAGCGGTGCCACAGATACGCAGTATTTT.

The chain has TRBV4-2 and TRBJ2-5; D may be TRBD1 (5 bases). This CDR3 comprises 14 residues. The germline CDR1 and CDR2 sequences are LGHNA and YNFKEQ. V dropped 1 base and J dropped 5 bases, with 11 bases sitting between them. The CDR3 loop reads CASSQGGSRETQYF. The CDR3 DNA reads TGTGCCAGCAGCCAAGGGGGCAGCCGGGAGACCCAGTACTTC.

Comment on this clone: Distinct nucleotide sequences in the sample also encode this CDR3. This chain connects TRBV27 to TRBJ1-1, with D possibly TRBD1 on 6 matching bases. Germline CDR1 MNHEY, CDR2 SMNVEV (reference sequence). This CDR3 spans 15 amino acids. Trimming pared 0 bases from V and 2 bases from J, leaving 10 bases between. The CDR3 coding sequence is TGTGCCAGCAGTTTATCGAGGACAGTAAACACTGAAGCTTTCTTT. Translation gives CASSLSRTVNTEAFF.

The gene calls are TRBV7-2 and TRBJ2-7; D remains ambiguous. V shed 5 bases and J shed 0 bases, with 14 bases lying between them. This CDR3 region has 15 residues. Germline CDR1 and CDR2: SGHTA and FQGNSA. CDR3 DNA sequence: TGTGCCAGCAGCGTGACAAGGGCTGCCTCCTACGAGCAGTACTTC. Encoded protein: CASSVTRAASYEQYF.

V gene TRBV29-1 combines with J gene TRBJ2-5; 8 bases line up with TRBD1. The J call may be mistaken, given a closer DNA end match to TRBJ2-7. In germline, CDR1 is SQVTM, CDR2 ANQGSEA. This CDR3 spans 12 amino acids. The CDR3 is CSAGQGVYEQYF. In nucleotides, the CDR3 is TGCAGCGCCGGACAGGGAGTGTACGAGCAGTACTTC.

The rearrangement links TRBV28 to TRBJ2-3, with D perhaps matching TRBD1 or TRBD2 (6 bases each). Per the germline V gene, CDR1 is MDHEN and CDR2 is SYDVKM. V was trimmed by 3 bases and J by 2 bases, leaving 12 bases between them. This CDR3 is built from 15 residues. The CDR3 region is CASSLFGGNTDTQYF. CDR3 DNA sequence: TGTGCCAGCAGTTTGTTCGGGGGCAACACAGATACGCAGTATTTT.

In nucleotides, the CDR3 is TGTGCCAGCAGCTTAGGTGGGAGCCCAGAGAGGAATGAGCAGTTCTTC. This codes for CASSLGGSPERNEQFF. The chain has TRBV7-3 and TRBJ2-1; TRBD2 is a possible D gene (5 bases). Germline loops: CDR1 SGHTA, CDR2 FQGTGA. The CDR3 loop spans 16 amino acids. Trimming removed 2 bases at V and 7 bases at J, with 18 bases between.

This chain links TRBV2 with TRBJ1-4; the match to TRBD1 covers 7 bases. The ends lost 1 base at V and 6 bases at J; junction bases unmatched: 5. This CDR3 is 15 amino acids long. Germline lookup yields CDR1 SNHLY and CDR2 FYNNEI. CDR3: CASSEGDRFYEKLFF. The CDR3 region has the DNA TGTGCCAGCAGTGAAGGGGACAGATTTTATGAAAAACTGTTTTTT.

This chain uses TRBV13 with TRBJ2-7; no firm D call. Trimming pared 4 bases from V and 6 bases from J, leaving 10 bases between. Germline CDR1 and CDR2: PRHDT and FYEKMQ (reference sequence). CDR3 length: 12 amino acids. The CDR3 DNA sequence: TGTGCCAGCAGCTCCGGCCTTGGCGAGCAGTACTTC. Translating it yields CASSSGLGEQYF.

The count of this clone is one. CDR3 sequence (DNA): TGTGCCAGCAGCTCCGGGACTAGCGGGAGAGGTCAGTTCTTC. Translated, it gives CASSSGTSGRGQFF. The V and J genes are TRBV11-2 and TRBJ2-1; TRBD2 agrees at 14 bases. Unmatched junction bases numbered 6, after V lost 4 bases and J lost 13 bases. The CDR3 runs to 14 residues. The germline V gene has CDR1 SGHAT and CDR2 FQNNGV.

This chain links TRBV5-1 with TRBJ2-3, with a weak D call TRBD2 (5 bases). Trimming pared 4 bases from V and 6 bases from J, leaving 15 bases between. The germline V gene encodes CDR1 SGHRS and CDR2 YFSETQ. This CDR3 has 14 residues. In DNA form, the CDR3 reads TGCGCCAGCAGCCTCTATGGGCGGGTGGATACGCAGTATTTT. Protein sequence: CASSLYGRVDTQYF.

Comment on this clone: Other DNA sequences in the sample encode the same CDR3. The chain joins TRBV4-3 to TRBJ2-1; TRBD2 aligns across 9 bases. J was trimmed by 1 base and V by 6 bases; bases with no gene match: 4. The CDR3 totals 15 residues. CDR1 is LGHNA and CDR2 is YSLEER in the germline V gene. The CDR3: CASSPGLASYNEQFF. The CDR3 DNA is TGCGCCAGCAGTCCGGGACTAGCATCCTACAATGAGCAGTTCTTC.